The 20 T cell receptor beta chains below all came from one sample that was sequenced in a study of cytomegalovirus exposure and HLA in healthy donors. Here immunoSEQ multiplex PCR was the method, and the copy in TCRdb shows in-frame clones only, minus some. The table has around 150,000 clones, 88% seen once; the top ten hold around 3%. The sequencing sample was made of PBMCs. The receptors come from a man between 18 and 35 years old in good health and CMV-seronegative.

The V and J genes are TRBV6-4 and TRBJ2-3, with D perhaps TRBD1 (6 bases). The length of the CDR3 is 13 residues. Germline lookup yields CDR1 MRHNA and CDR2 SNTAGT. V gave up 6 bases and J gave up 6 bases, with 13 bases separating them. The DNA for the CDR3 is TGTGCCAGCAGGCTGACTGGACAGGATACGCAGTATTTT. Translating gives CASRLTGQDTQYF.

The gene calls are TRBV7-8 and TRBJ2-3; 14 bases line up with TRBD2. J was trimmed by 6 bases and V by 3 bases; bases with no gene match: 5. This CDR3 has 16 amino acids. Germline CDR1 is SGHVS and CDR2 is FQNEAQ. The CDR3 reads CASSLGLAGDPDTQYF. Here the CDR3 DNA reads TGTGCCAGCAGCTTGGGACTAGCGGGGGATCCCGATACGCAGTATTTT.

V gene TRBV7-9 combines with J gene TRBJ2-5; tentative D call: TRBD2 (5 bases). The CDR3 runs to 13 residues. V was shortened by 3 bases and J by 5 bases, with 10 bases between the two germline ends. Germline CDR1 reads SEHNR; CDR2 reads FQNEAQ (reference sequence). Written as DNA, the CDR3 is TGTGCCAGCAGCTTGGACGGGGAGGAGACCCAGTACTTC. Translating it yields CASSLDGEETQYF.

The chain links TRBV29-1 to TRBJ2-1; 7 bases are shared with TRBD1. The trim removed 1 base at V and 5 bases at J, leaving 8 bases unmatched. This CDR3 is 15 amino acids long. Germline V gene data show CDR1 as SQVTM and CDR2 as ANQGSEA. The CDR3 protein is CSVEVRGRFNNEQFF. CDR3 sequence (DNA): TGCAGCGTTGAAGTAAGGGGGCGCTTCAACAATGAGCAGTTCTTC.

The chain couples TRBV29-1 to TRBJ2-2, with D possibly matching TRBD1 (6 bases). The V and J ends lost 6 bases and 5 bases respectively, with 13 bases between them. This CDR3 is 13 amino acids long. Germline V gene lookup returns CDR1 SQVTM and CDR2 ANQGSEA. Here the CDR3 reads CSVYRESTGELFF. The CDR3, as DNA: TGCAGCGTCTACAGGGAAAGTACCGGGGAGCTGTTTTTT.

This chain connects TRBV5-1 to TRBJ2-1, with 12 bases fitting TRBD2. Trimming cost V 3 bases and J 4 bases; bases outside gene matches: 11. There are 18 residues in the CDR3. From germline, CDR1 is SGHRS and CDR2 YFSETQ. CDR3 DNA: TGCGCCAGCAGCTCTAAGACTAGCGGGGGATTTGGTTACAATGAGCAGTTCTTC. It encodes CASSSKTSGGFGYNEQFF.

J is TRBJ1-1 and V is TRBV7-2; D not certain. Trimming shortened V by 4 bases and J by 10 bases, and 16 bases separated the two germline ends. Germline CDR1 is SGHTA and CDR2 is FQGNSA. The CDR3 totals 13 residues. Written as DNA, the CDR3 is TGTGCCAGCAGCTCTTCCCCGTCACGACTAGCTTTCTTT. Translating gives CASSSSPSRLAFF.

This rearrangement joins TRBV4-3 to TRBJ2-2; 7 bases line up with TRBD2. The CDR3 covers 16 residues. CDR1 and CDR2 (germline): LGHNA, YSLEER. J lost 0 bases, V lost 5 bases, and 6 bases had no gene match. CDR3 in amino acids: CASSSLAETNTGELFF. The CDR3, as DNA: TGCGCCAGCAGCTCTCTAGCGGAGACGAACACCGGGGAGCTGTTTTTT.

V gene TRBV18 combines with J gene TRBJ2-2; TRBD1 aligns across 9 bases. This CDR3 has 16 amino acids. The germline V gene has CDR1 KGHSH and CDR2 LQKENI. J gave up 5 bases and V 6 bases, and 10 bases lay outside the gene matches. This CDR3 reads CASSRQTDRGTGELFF. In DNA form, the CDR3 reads TGTGCCAGCTCCCGACAAACTGACAGGGGGACCGGGGAGCTGTTTTTT.

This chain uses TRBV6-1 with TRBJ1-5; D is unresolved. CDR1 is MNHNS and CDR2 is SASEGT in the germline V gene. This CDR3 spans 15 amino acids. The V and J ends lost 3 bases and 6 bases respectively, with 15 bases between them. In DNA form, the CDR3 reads TGTGCCAGCAGTGACGTCGGTAGAGGGAGTCAGCCCCAGCATTTT. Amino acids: CASSDVGRGSQPQHF.

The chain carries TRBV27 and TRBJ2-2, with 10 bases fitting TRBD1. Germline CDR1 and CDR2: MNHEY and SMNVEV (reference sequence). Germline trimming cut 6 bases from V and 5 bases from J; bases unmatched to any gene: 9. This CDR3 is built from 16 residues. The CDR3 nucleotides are TGTGCCAGCAGCCCAGATAGGACAGGGGGAACCGGGGAGCTGTTTTTT. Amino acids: CASSPDRTGGTGELFF.

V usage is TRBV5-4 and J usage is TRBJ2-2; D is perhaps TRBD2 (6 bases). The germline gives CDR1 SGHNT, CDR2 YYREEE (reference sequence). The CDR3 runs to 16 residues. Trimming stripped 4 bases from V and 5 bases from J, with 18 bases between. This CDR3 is CASSPGGSASTGELFF. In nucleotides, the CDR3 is TGTGCCAGCAGCCCCGGAGGGAGTGCGTCGACCGGGGAGCTGTTTTTT. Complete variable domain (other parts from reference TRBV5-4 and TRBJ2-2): ETGVTQSPTHLIKTRGQQVTLRCSSQSGHNTVSWYQQALGQGPQFIFQYYREEENGRGNFPPRFSGLQFPNYSSELNVNALELDDSALYLCASSPGGSASTGELFFGEGSRLTVL.

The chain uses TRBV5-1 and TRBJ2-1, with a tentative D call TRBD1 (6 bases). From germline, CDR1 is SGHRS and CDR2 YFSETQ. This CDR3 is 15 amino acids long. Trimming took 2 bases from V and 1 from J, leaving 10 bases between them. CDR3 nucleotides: TGCGCCAGCAGCTTTCAGGGGCGATCCTACAATGAGCAGTTCTTC. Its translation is CASSFQGRSYNEQFF.

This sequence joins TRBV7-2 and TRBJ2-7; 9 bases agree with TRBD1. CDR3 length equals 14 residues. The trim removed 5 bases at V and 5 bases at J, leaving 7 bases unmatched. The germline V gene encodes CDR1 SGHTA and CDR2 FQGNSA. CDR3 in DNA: TGTGCCAGCAGCCACGGACAGGGGAACCACGAGCAGTACTTC. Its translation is CASSHGQGNHEQYF. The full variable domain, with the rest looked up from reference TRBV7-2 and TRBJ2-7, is GAGVSQSPSNKVTEKGKDVELRCDPISGHTALYWYRQSLGQGLEFLIYFQGNSAPDKSGLPSDRFSAERTGGSVSTLTIQRTQQEDSAVYLCASSHGQGNHEQYFGPGTRLTVT.

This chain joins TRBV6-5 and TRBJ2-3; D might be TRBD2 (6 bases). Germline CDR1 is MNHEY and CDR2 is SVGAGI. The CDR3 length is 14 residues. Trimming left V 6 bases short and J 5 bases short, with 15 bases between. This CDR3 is CASSQGLWGDTQYF. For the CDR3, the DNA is TGTGCCAGCAGCCAGGGACTCTGGGGAGATACGCAGTATTTT.

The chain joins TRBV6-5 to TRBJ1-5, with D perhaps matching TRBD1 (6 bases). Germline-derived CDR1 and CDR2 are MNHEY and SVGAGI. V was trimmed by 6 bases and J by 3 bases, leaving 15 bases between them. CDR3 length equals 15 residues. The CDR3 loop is CASRISRGDNQPQHF. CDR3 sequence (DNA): TGTGCCAGCAGAATAAGCAGGGGCGACAATCAGCCCCAGCATTTT.

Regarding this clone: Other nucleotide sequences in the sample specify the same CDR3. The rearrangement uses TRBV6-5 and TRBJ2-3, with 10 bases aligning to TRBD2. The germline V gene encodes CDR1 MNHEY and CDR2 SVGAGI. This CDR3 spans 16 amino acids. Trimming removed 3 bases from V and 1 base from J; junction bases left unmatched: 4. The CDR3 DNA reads TGTGCCAGCAGTTATCGTCTAGCGGGGGGCACAGATACGCAGTATTTT. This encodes CASSYRLAGGTDTQYF.

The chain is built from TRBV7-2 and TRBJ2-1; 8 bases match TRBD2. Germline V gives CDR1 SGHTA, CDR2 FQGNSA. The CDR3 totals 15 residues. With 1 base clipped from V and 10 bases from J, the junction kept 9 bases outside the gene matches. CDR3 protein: CASSLGASGSWEQFF. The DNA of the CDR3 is TGTGCCAGCAGCTTAGGGGCCAGCGGGAGTTGGGAGCAGTTCTTC.

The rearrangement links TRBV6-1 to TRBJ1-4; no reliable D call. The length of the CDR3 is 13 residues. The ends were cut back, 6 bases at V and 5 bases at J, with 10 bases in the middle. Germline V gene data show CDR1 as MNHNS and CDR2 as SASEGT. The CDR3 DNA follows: TGTGCCAGCAGAACCAGAGGGAATGAAAAACTGTTTTTT. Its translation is CASRTRGNEKLFF.

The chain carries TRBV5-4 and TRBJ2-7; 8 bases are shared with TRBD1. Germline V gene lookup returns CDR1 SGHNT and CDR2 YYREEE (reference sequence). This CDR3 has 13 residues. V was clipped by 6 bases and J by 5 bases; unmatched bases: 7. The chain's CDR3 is CASNGQGYNEQYF. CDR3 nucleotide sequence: TGTGCCAGCAACGGACAGGGTTATAACGAGCAGTACTTC.